A single sample is the source of the 15 T cell receptor beta chains below, sequenced in a study of cytomegalovirus exposure and HLA in healthy donors. The PCR was carried out with 60 Vbeta primers and 13 Jbeta primers. Produced via immunoSEQ multiplex PCR; TCRdb's table is partial and in-frame only. The sample has 150,000 to 200,000 clones; about four fifths are singletons. Input material: PBMCs. Receptors originate from a woman aged 40 to 55 in good health and CMV-seronegative.

The gene calls are TRBV29-1 and TRBJ1-1, with TRBD1 matching 8 bases. Germline V CDR1 and CDR2: SQVTM, ANQGSEA. The CDR3 is 13 amino acids. V lost 2 bases, J lost 5 bases, and 4 bases stayed unmatched. The CDR3: CSVEQTGGTEAFF. The CDR3 bases are TGCAGCGTTGAACAAACAGGGGGTACTGAAGCTTTCTTT.

The V and J genes are TRBV6-1 and TRBJ1-6, with 7 bases identical to TRBD1. The V gene end was trimmed by 4 bases and the J gene end by 9 bases; junction bases not matched to a gene: 3. The germline CDR1 and CDR2 sequences are MNHNS and SASEGT. CDR3 length equals 13 residues. CDR3 region: CASSGQGSSPLHF. In nucleotides, the CDR3 is TGTGCCAGCAGTGGACAGGGAAGTTCACCCCTCCACTTT.

This sequence joins TRBV5-1 and TRBJ1-1, with D perhaps TRBD1 (6 bases). The CDR3 spans 13 residues. Trimming pared 4 bases from V and 10 bases from J, leaving 17 bases between. Germline loops: CDR1 SGHRS, CDR2 YFSETQ. CDR3 residues: CASSPQGFEVAFF. The CDR3, as DNA: TGCGCCAGCAGCCCTCAGGGGTTTGAGGTAGCTTTCTTT.

J is TRBJ2-1 and V is TRBV19, with 7 bases identical to TRBD2. This CDR3 has 16 residues. V lost 6 bases, J lost 2 bases, and 10 bases stayed unmatched. Looked up from germline, CDR1 is LNHDA and CDR2 is SQIVND (reference sequence). The CDR3 is CASRVAGEGPYNEQFF. CDR3 bases: TGTGCCAGTAGGGTTGCGGGAGAGGGGCCCTACAATGAGCAGTTCTTC. Based on the CDR3 plus reference TRBV19 and TRBJ2-1, the full variable domain is DGGITQSPKYLFRKEGQNVTLSCEQNLNHDAMYWYRQDPGQGLRLIYYSQIVNDFQKGDIAEGYSVSREKKESFPLTVTSAQKNPTAFYLCASRVAGEGPYNEQFFGPGTRLTVL.

The V and J genes are TRBV10-3 and TRBJ2-7; TRBD1 matches 8 bases. The CDR3 sequence is 15 residues long. The J segment lost 3 bases and the V segment lost 0 bases, leaving 4 bases of the junction unmatched. Per the germline V gene, CDR1 is ENHRY and CDR2 is SYGVKD. This CDR3 is CAISESGQGGYEQYF. Written as DNA, the CDR3 is TGTGCCATCAGTGAGTCTGGACAGGGCGGCTACGAGCAGTACTTC.

The chain has TRBV19 and TRBJ1-1; 9 nucleotides align to TRBD1. The CDR3 sequence is 14 residues long. V trimming: 7 bases; J trimming: 4 bases; junction bases outside the gene matches: 7. Germline CDR1 and CDR2: LNHDA and SQIVND (reference sequence). CDR3 bases: TGTGCCAGTATCCCTGGGACAGGGAGCACTGAAGCTTTCTTT. Translation gives CASIPGTGSTEAFF.

The rearrangement links TRBV30 to TRBJ1-4; 7 nucleotides line up with TRBD1. The V gene's germline CDR1 is GTSNPN and CDR2 SVGIG (reference sequence). The CDR3 totals 12 residues. The ends lost 7 bases at V and 6 bases at J; junction bases unmatched: 5. The CDR3 loop is CAFKGQDEKLFF. CDR3 in DNA: TGTGCCTTCAAAGGACAGGATGAAAAACTGTTTTTT.

On this clone itself: The junction does not match germline at one end; this may be a read error. This sequence joins TRBV14 and TRBJ2-5; D remains unclear. The CDR3 consists of 14 residues. Germline V CDR1 and CDR2: SGHDN, FVKESK. CDR3 in amino acids: CASGQESRQETQYF. CDR3 sequence (DNA): TGTGCCAGCGGCCAAGAATCGCGGCAAGAGACCCAGTACTTC.

V usage is TRBV7-2 and J usage is TRBJ1-2; D gene uncertain. The CDR3 has 13 residues. The ends were cut back, 6 bases at V and 8 bases at J, with 16 bases in the middle. Germline V gives CDR1 SGHTA, CDR2 FQGNSA. The CDR3 coding sequence is TGTGCCAGCAGGATGGTCCGGGGAAGCGGCTACACCTTC. Its translation: CASRMVRGSGYTF.

This clone was counted a single time. The chain combines TRBV28 with TRBJ1-1; TRBD1 is a possible D gene (5 bases). The V end was cut by 3 bases, the J end by 6 bases, with 11 bases between. In germline, CDR1 is MDHEN, CDR2 SYDVKM. The CDR3 sequence is 13 residues long. CDR3: CASSFRTLAEAFF. CDR3 coding DNA: TGTGCCAGCAGTTTTCGGACATTGGCTGAAGCTTTCTTT.

V and J are TRBV4-1 and TRBJ2-2; TRBD2 matches 8 bases. The V and J ends lost 1 base and 7 bases, in that order; junction bases with no gene match: 5. Germline-derived CDR1 and CDR2 are MGHRA and YSYEKL. The CDR3 contains 15 residues. The CDR3 spells CASSQAGRESGELFF. In DNA, the CDR3 is TGCGCCAGCAGCCAAGCCGGGAGGGAAAGCGGGGAGCTGTTTTTT.

The rearrangement joins TRBV29-1 to TRBJ1-4; 8 bases match TRBD1. Germline V gives CDR1 SQVTM, CDR2 ANQGSEA. This CDR3 has 13 residues. After removal of 3 bases from V and 7 bases from J, the junction contained 4 bases not matched to a gene. CDR3 amino acids: CSVDTGGGEKLFF. The CDR3 DNA reads TGCAGCGTTGACACAGGGGGAGGTGAAAAACTGTTTTTT.

This chain uses TRBV14 with TRBJ1-1; D remains unclear. This CDR3 contains 13 residues. Deletions cut 9 bases from V and 0 bases from J, with 11 bases between. Germline CDR1 SGHDN, CDR2 FVKESK. As DNA, the CDR3 is TGTGCCAGTGGACTTACTCTGAACACTGAAGCTTTCTTT. Translated, it gives CASGLTLNTEAFF.

This clone was seen more than once but under ten times. The rearrangement links TRBV7-8 to TRBJ2-5; tentatively, D is TRBD2 (7 bases). Trimming shortened V by 5 bases and J by 7 bases, and 14 bases separated the two germline ends. Germline CDR1 reads SGHVS; CDR2 reads FQNEAQ. The CDR3 has 13 amino acids. CDR3 amino acids: CASSRPGGWTQYF. The CDR3 DNA follows: TGTGCCAGCAGCCGCCCGGGGGGCTGGACCCAGTACTTC.

The chain uses TRBV21-1 and TRBJ1-1; TRBD1 is the table's D call, not checked against the DNA. TRBV21-1 is deemed a pseudogene. The CDR3 has 14 amino acids. The CDR3 coding sequence is TGTGCCAGCAGCAACCCTACAGTGAACACTGAAGCTTTCTTT. Amino acid sequence: CASSNPTVNTEAFF.